A selection of T cell receptor beta chains follows, all from one sample in a study of OX40 agonist ivuxolimab in advanced cancers. Measured with immunoSEQ multiplex PCR; TCRdb has only the in-frame clones, and not every one. The sample has tens of thousands of clones, around 90% seen once. The source material was CD4+ or CD8+ T cells sorted from blood, sampled in a trial of the OX40 agonist ivuxolimab. The receptor set was obtained from an adult with an advanced solid tumor such as melanoma, head and neck, liver or kidney cancer. Each CDR3 is given with its conserved first and last residue. D genes are given only for firm matches. Where a row states a size, it is once, few, many or the class of an expanded clone; other rows omit it.

J gene: TRBJ1-4
clone size: .
V gene: TRBV5-1
D gene: .
CDR3 DNA: TGCGCCAGCAGCCCCGGTCTGGAGGGGGAAAAACTGTTTTTT
CDR3 protein: CASSPGLEGEKLFF

J gene: TRBJ1-3
clone size: few
V gene: TRBV28
D gene: .
CDR3 DNA: TGTGCCAGCAATTCCCCAAGCTCTGGAAACACCATATATTTT
CDR3 protein: CASNSPSSGNTIYF

J gene: TRBJ2-3
clone size: .
V gene: TRBV11-3
D gene: .
CDR3 DNA: TGTGCCAGCAGCGGGCAGAGGCAAGATACGCAGTATTTT
CDR3 protein: CASSGQRQDTQYF

J gene: TRBJ2-1
clone size: .
V gene: TRBV4-2
D gene: .
CDR3 DNA: TGTGCCAGCAGTCAGGGCGGCTACAATGAGCAGTTCTTC
CDR3 protein: CASSQGGYNEQFF

J gene: TRBJ2-1
clone size: once
V gene: TRBV18
D gene: .
CDR3 DNA: TGTGCCAGCTCCCCGCTGCAGGGTAATGAGCAGTTCTTC
CDR3 protein: CASSPLQGNEQFF

J gene: TRBJ2-3
clone size: .
V gene: TRBV7-6
D gene: TRBD1
CDR3 DNA: TGTGCCAGCAGTCGGGACAGGGGTGGCACAGATACGCAGTATTTT
CDR3 protein: CASSRDRGGTDTQYF

J gene: TRBJ2-5
clone size: .
V gene: TRBV7-2
D gene: .
CDR3 DNA: TGTGCCAGCAGCCACGGGACGGCCCGAGAGACCCAGTACTTC
CDR3 protein: CASSHGTARETQYF

J gene: TRBJ2-5
clone size: .
V gene: TRBV5-1
D gene: .
CDR3 DNA: TGCGCCAGCAGCTTGTGGGGTCGGGAGACCCAGTACTTC
CDR3 protein: CASSLWGRETQYF

J gene: TRBJ1-2
clone size: once
V gene: TRBV6-5
D gene: .
CDR3 DNA: TGTGCCAGCAGCGGGGGACACCGTTCTAACTATGGCTACACCTTC
CDR3 protein: CASSGGHRSNYGYTF

J gene: TRBJ2-2
clone size: once
V gene: TRBV6-4
D gene: TRBD1
CDR3 DNA: TGTGCCAGCAGTGTAGACGGGACAGCCGGGGAGCTGTTTTTT
CDR3 protein: CASSVDGTAGELFF

J gene: TRBJ1-2
clone size: .
V gene: TRBV6-1
D gene: TRBD1
CDR3 DNA: TGTGCCAGCAGTAAAGGGACAGGGAACTATGGCTACACCTTC
CDR3 protein: CASSKGTGNYGYTF

J gene: TRBJ2-1
clone size: .
V gene: TRBV11-3
D gene: .
CDR3 DNA: TGTGCCAGCAGCTTAGATCTCCGTGAGCAGTTCTTC
CDR3 protein: CASSLDLREQFF

J gene: TRBJ2-7
clone size: .
V gene: TRBV6-5
D gene: .
CDR3 DNA: TGTGCCAGCAGACAGAACTACGAGCAGTACTTC
CDR3 protein: CASRQNYEQYF

J gene: TRBJ2-2
clone size: .
V gene: TRBV6-5
D gene: .
CDR3 DNA: TGTGCCAGCGAGTTACGAGCCACCGGGGAGCTGTTTTTT
CDR3 protein: CASELRATGELFF